This T cell receptor (beta chain) was observed in a study of T-cell reconstitution after alpha-beta-depleted transplantation in children. Germline assignment: CDR1 SNHLY and CDR2 FYNNEI. V lost 4 bases, J lost 2 bases, and 17 bases lay in between. There are 16 residues in the CDR3. During its preparation, the TCRbeta library received unique molecular identifiers. One entry per CDR3 protein results from TCRdb running MiXCR on the PCR reads. The repertoire has over 150,000 distinct CDR3 sequences, roughly 7.1% of them found once; the top ten carry 4.5% to 6.5%. Overall study findings and caveats: Reportedly, alpha-beta T cells present about two months post-transplant originated from several hundred expanded clones of graft origin. Hyperexpanded clones declined; after one year, newly produced T cells mostly supplied diversity.

The table lists this clonotype with many counts. Its antigen is unidentified. This chain connects TRBV2 to TRBJ2-5, with a weak D call TRBD2 (7 bases). The input for sequencing was PBMCs, taken before TCRalphabeta/CD19-depleted stem cell transplant. This clonotype was obtained from a boy aged 2 to 10 with acute lymphoblastic leukemia, due to receive a stem cell transplant. CDR3 DNA sequence: TGTGCCAGCAGTGCAACCCCGGGGGGCGTACAAGAGACCCAGTACTTC. Protein sequence: CASSATPGGVQETQYF.